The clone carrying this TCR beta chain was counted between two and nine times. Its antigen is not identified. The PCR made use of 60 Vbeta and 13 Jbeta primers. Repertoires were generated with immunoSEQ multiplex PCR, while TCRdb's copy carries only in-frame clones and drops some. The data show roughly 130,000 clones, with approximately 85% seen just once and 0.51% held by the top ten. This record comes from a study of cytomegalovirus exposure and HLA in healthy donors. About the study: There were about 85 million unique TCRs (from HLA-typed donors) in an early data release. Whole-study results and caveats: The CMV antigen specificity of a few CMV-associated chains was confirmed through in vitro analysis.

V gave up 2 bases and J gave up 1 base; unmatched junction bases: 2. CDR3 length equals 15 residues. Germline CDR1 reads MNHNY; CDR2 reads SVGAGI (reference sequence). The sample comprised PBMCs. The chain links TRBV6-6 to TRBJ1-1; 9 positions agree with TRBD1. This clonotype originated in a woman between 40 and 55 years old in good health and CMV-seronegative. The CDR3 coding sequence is TGTGCCAGCAGTTACGACAGGGGGAGGAACACTGAAGCTTTCTTT. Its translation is CASSYDRGRNTEAFF.